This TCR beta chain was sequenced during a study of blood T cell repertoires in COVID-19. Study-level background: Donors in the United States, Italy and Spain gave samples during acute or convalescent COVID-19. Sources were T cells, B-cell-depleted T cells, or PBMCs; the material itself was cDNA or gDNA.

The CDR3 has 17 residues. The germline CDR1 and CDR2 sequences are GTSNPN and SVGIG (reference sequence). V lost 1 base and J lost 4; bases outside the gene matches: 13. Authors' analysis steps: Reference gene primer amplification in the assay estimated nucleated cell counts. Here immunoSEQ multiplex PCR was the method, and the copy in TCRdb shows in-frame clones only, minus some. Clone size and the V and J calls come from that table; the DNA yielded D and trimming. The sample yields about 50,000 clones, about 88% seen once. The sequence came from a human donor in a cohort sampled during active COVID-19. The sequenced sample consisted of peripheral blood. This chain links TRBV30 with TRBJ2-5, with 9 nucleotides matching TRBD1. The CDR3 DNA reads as TGTGCCTGGAGTGACTGGATAGGGACAGGGAATCCAGAGACCCAGTACTTC. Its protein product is CAWSDWIGTGNPETQYF.